The 19 T cell receptor beta chains below were found in one sample sequenced in a study of blood T cell repertoires in COVID-19. Measured with immunoSEQ multiplex PCR; TCRdb has only the in-frame clones, and not every one. The repertoire holds 250,000 or so clones, with around nine tenths as singletons. Input material: peripheral blood. The source is a woman in her sixties with COVID-19, enrolled during active disease.

The chain employs TRBV24-1 and TRBJ2-5; 7 bases are shared with TRBD2. The germline V gene encodes CDR1 KGHDR and CDR2 SFDVKD. V gave up 0 bases and J gave up 3 bases; unmatched junction bases: 3. The CDR3 runs to 15 residues. The CDR3 DNA sequence: TGTGCCACCAGTGATTTGGGCGGGAGCGAAGAGACCCAGTACTTC. Its protein product is CATSDLGGSEETQYF.

J is TRBJ2-2 and V is TRBV24-1, with 11 bases identical to TRBD2. The CDR3 is made up of 15 amino acids. CDR1 and CDR2 from the germline V gene are KGHDR and SFDVKD. After removal of 9 bases from V and 2 bases from J, the junction contained 4 bases not matched to a gene. DNA for the CDR3: TGTGCCACCGGGACTAGCGGAATAAACACCGGGGAGCTGTTTTTT. It is translated as CATGTSGINTGELFF.

The rearrangement uses TRBV12-2 and TRBJ2-5; the table's D call, TRBD2, has no DNA check behind it. TRBV12-2 is labeled a pseudogene. The CDR3 extends over 17 amino acids. CDR3 nucleotide sequence: TGTGCAAGTCGCCCGAGGACTAGCGGGAGACGTAAAGAGACCCAGTACTTC. This gives the protein CASRPRTSGRRKETQYF.

The chain is built from TRBV5-1 and TRBJ2-3, with 13 positions matching TRBD2. This CDR3 is built from 16 residues. Germline lookup yields CDR1 SGHRS and CDR2 YFSETQ. V trimming: 2 bases; J trimming: 6 bases; junction bases outside the gene matches: 6. The CDR3 sequence is CASSFGLAGAWDTQYF. CDR3 bases: TGCGCCAGCAGCTTCGGACTAGCGGGAGCTTGGGATACGCAGTATTTT.

As to this clone: The junction departs from germline at one end; a sequencing error may be responsible. The chain is built from TRBV7-9 and TRBJ1-1; TRBD1 agrees at 7 bases. Germline V gives CDR1 SEHNR, CDR2 FQNEAQ (reference sequence). The CDR3 loop spans 14 amino acids. The CDR3 DNA reads TGTGCCAGCAGATTAGACAGGGCGAACACTGAAGCTTTCTTT. The encoded protein is CASRLDRANTEAFF.

The rearrangement joins TRBV30 to TRBJ2-2; tentatively, D is TRBD1 (5 bases). CDR1 GTSNPN and CDR2 SVGIG come from the germline V gene (reference sequence). V shed 2 bases and J shed 7 bases, with 11 bases lying between them. This CDR3 contains 13 residues. The CDR3 DNA sequence: TGTGCCTGGAGTCCCTTTAGGGGCGGGGAGCTGTTTTTT. This encodes CAWSPFRGGELFF.

The J gene is TRBJ1-5, the V gene TRBV24-1; TRBD1 is a possible D gene (6 bases). In germline, CDR1 is KGHDR, CDR2 SFDVKD. V dropped 4 bases and J dropped 6 bases, with 15 bases sitting between them. The CDR3 consists of 15 residues. Here the CDR3 DNA reads TGTGCCACCAGTGACGGCGAGGGGGGGAGTCAGCCCCAGCATTTT. Encoded protein: CATSDGEGGSQPQHF.

V usage is TRBV7-9 and J usage is TRBJ2-2; 9 bases line up with TRBD2. CDR1 is SEHNR and CDR2 is FQNEAQ in the germline V gene (reference sequence). This CDR3 region has 15 residues. V lost 5 bases to trimming and J lost 1 base; unmatched junction nucleotides: 2. This CDR3 is CASSVSGRNTGELFF. CDR3 DNA sequence: TGTGCCAGCAGCGTTAGCGGGAGGAACACCGGGGAGCTGTTTTTT.

This clone was seen only once. This chain connects TRBV30 to TRBJ1-4; D possibly corresponds to TRBD1 (5 bases). The germline V gene has CDR1 GTSNPN and CDR2 SVGIG (reference sequence). The length of the CDR3 is 15 residues. The germline V and J ends were trimmed by 2 bases and 5 bases, with 15 bases remaining between them. CDR3 protein: CAWSLQAGQNEKLFF. CDR3 DNA sequence: TGTGCCTGGAGTCTCCAGGCGGGGCAGAATGAAAAACTGTTTTTT.

This clone appeared a few times. The genes are TRBV19 and TRBJ2-1; 14 bases map to TRBD2. CDR3 length: 16 residues. Germline CDR1 LNHDA, CDR2 SQIVND (reference sequence). The trim removed 4 bases at V and 7 bases at J, leaving 6 bases unmatched. CDR3 bases: TGTGCCAGTAGTACCTCCGGGACTAGCGGGAGAAATGAGCAGTTCTTC. Translated: CASSTSGTSGRNEQFF. Full variable domain (remainder filled in from reference TRBV19 and TRBJ2-1): DGGITQSPKYLFRKEGQNVTLSCEQNLNHDAMYWYRQDPGQGLRLIYYSQIVNDFQKGDIAEGYSVSREKKESFPLTVTSAQKNPTAFYLCASSTSGTSGRNEQFFGPGTRLTVL.

This rearrangement joins TRBV5-1 to TRBJ2-6; D is unclear. The CDR3 is 18 residues long. Germline V gene sequence: CDR1 SGHRS, CDR2 YFSETQ. Trimming took 2 bases from V and 1 from J, leaving 16 bases between them. The CDR3 loop reads CASSFGTLGVSGANVLTF. Here the CDR3 DNA reads TGCGCCAGCAGCTTTGGAACGCTCGGAGTGTCTGGGGCCAACGTCCTGACTTTC.

The chain joins TRBV11-1 to TRBJ2-7, with a weak D call TRBD1 (5 bases). The CDR3 has 16 amino acids. The V end was cut by 1 base, the J end by 0 bases, with 13 bases between. CDR1 is SGHAT and CDR2 is FQDESV in the germline V gene (reference sequence). CDR3 bases: TGTGCCAGCAGCTTAGTGGCCGGACACTTCTCCTACGAGCAGTACTTC. It specifies CASSLVAGHFSYEQYF.

The V call is TRBV27, the J call TRBJ1-4, with TRBD1 matching 7 bases. Germline V CDR1 and CDR2: MNHEY, SMNVEV (reference sequence). V was clipped by 5 bases and J by 8 bases; unmatched bases: 8. This CDR3 comprises 14 residues. In nucleotides, the CDR3 is TGTGCCAGCAGTGACGGACAGGAGGGCGAAAAACTGTTTTTT. As protein: CASSDGQEGEKLFF. Drawing the rest from reference TRBV27 and TRBJ1-4, the complete variable domain is EAQVTQNPRYLITVTGKKLTVTCSQNMNHEYMSWYRQDPGLGLRQIYYSMNVEVTDKGDVPEGYKVSRKEKRNFPLILESPSPNQTSLYFCASSDGQEGEKLFFGSGTQLSVL.

The chain employs TRBV13 and TRBJ2-3, with 7 positions matching TRBD2. Germline CDR1 is PRHDT and CDR2 is FYEKMQ (reference sequence). Trimming took 2 bases from V and 2 from J; bases not matched to a gene: 7. The length of the CDR3 is 16 residues. CDR3 coding DNA: TGTGCCAGCAGCTTACCGGGACTAAGTCTCACAGATACGCAGTATTTT. Encoded protein: CASSLPGLSLTDTQYF.

As regards this clone: Other nucleotide sequences in the sample specify the same CDR3. The rearrangement links TRBV18 to TRBJ1-2; D might be TRBD1 (5 bases). Germline V gene sequence: CDR1 KGHSH, CDR2 LQKENI. V was clipped by 3 bases and J by 3 bases, with 8 bases between them. The CDR3 totals 13 residues. The CDR3 coding sequence is TGTGCCAGCTCACCGGGGCAGGACTATGGCTACACCTTC. The encoded protein is CASSPGQDYGYTF. Looking up the rest from reference TRBV18 and TRBJ1-2 gives the full variable domain: NAGVMQNPRHLVRRRGQEARLRCSPMKGHSHVYWYRQLPEEGLKFMVYLQKENIIDESGMPKERFSAEFPKEGPSILRIQQVVRGDSAAYFCASSPGQDYGYTFGSGTRLTVV.

V gene TRBV27 combines with J gene TRBJ2-7; tentatively, D is TRBD1 (6 bases). The length of the CDR3 is 14 residues. Germline loops: CDR1 MNHEY, CDR2 SMNVEV (reference sequence). Deletions cut 2 bases from V and 5 bases from J, with 13 bases between. This chain's CDR3 is CASSLNRVYDEQYF. CDR3 bases: TGTGCCAGCAGTTTAAACAGGGTCTATGACGAGCAGTACTTC.

The rearrangement joins TRBV6-5 to TRBJ2-3; 7 bases are shared with TRBD2. After removal of 5 bases from V and 2 bases from J, the junction contained 4 bases not matched to a gene. The CDR3 consists of 14 residues. CDR1 MNHEY and CDR2 SVGAGI come from the germline V gene. DNA of the CDR3: TGTGCCAGCAGTAATAGCGGGTACACAGATACGCAGTATTTT. This translates into CASSNSGYTDTQYF.

The chain carries TRBV5-5 and TRBJ2-2; no clear D. Germline-derived CDR1 and CDR2 are SGHKS and YYEKEE (reference sequence). Deletions cut 2 bases from V and 5 bases from J, with 7 bases between. The CDR3 runs 13 residues. CDR3 region: CASSFTSTGELFF. The CDR3 DNA is TGTGCCAGCAGCTTCACATCAACCGGGGAGCTGTTTTTT.

This rearrangement joins TRBV6-5 to TRBJ1-5; perhaps TRBD1 as D (6 bases). Germline-derived CDR1 and CDR2 are MNHEY and SVGAGI. V lost 2 bases to trimming and J lost 6 bases, with 11 bases between them. CDR3 size: 14 residues. CDR3 nucleotides: TGTGCCAGCAGTTACGGGACAATCGGTCAGCCCCAGCATTTT. Protein: CASSYGTIGQPQHF.